This T cell receptor beta chain is from a study of cytomegalovirus exposure and HLA in healthy donors (dated by TCRdb to about 2017). In terms of the full investigation: An earlier analysis of around 600 of the donors reported approximately 290 Gb of sequence data and some 120 million unique TCR beta sequences from 150 million to 200 million T cells. An early release that covered more than 550 HLA-typed donors contained approximately 300 gigabases of sequencing data and roughly 84 million unique TCR sequences. Of the approximately 400 genotyped donors, over 65% fell in the genetic ancestry cluster associated with self-reported Caucasian donors. The study was designed to test whether signatures of past pathogen exposure could be identified by cataloging public T cell receptors. Using immunosequencing, the study profiled T cell repertoires from about 610 subjects and related those repertoires to cytomegalovirus serostatus. In addition to the first cohort of about 650 subjects, a separate validation cohort of around 110 different subjects was used. The study combined high-throughput TCR immunosequencing, statistical association of individual TCRs with disease status, and machine learning to predict cytomegalovirus infection status. A later analysis re-analyzed previously published TCR beta repertoires from about 730 donors and added high-resolution HLA genotyping to study TCR occurrence patterns. In the later analysis, no new phenotypic data were used to find candidate immune exposures; instead, reliance was placed on TCR beta sequences and their occurrence across donors. An earlier analysis of 587 of the donors used high-throughput TCR beta sequencing to judge whether each TCR beta V gene segment behaved as functional or pseudogenic. Donor age, sex, ethnicity and CMV serostatus were compiled alongside the repertoire data. Genome-wide SNP genotypes for about three fifths of the 666 donors were used in a later genetic analysis, which treated that subset as a discovery cohort. Every repertoire in the discovery cohort had been generated on one and the same sequencing platform. HLA typing included class I and class II loci at four-digit resolution. The number of typed donors differed by locus: roughly 629-640 for A, B, C, DRB1 and DQB1; 500 to 550 for DQA1; 606 for DPA1; and approximately 450 for DPB1. Roughly five DR-DQ haplotypes were handled as single units for association and clustering, since linkage in the cohort was strong. Among around 400 genotyped donors of the cohort, an average of 235,054 unique TCR beta nucleotide sequences were sequenced per donor, around 18% of them non-productive. General findings and caveats noted by the study authors: The authors suggested that the approach could potentially be extended to other disease states and immunological phenotypes. About 17 rarely observed V segments, including chromosome 9 orphons, were excluded from the earlier analysis of approximately 600 of the donors because counts were too low. A further reported finding was that TCR beta sequences accurately predicted the HLA-A and HLA-B alleles for most subjects in the first cohort. Strong co-occurrence of HLA alleles, especially DR and DQ, made assigning TCR associations to individual alleles difficult. According to a later analysis, TCR association rates differed among HLA loci, with DRB1 alleles showing the most associated TCRs and HLA-C alleles showing the fewest. A later analysis reported that several top co-occurrence clusters appeared linked to parvovirus B19, influenza, CMV and Epstein-Barr virus. In the study, around 150 TCR beta chains were listed as associated with cytomegalovirus. In a later analysis, HLA-associated TCR beta chains showed more clonal expansion and lower generation probabilities than non-associated chains that were equally common. V-gene and J-gene trimming of TCR beta chains was associated with a missense DCLRE1C variant in a later genetic analysis, and the association was replicated in an independent cohort. Roughly uniform sequencing depth across donors was assumed in presence/absence analyses, although this assumption may not hold. In an earlier analysis of around 600 of the donors, most TCR beta V segments appeared in productive rearrangements about 87% or about 30% of the time, broadly matching IMGT annotations. A later analysis found that most CMV-associated TCR beta chains appeared HLA-restricted, with HLA associations seemingly driven largely by CMV exposure. A later analysis associated 15,000 to 20,000 TCR beta sequences with specific HLA alleles at a false discovery rate of 0.05. Because HLA typing was unavailable for some donors at each locus, only the typed subset was used in association tests. A cluster of highly shared sequence variants was judged likely to represent a technical artifact of the sequencing pipeline. CMV serostatus was the only immune exposure information available for the cohort. Some IMGT-functional V segments, including TRBV6-2 and TRBV6-3, could not be told apart with the 87-base-pair reads, so those segments were excluded. Linkage disequilibrium might explain the correlated functional status among segregating V segments, but an unknown experimental factor could not be ruled out. Cytomegalovirus status was reported to be diagnosed by the classifier with high specificity and sensitivity in both the original and validation cohorts. A few of the identified cytomegalovirus-associated TCR beta chains were confirmed in vitro to be specific for cytomegalovirus antigens. Compared with the roughly 670-donor mean, donors in an Asian-associated ancestry cluster had fewer N-insertions in productive TCRs, according to a later genetic analysis. In this cohort, only TCR beta chains were sequenced, and detectable features were limited by the absence of alpha or paired-chain data. Most TCR sequences were observed very rarely across donors, whereas some public TCRs were present in many individuals.

The cohort comprised under 700 healthy bone marrow donors. Cohort members were all nominally healthy when sampled, although unrecorded immune exposures were likely present. The donor was CMV seronegative and was included in the group of about 350 seronegative cohort members. A peripheral blood sample was provided by each donor, and peripheral blood mononuclear cells were used for TCR beta sequencing. The Qiagen DNeasy Blood Extraction Kit was used to extract genomic DNA from the blood cell samples. The receptor library was made with the immunoSEQ multiplex PCR assay. For the multiplex PCR, a mixture combining 60 forward primers for TCR Vbeta segments and 13 reverse primers for TCR Jbeta segments was used. A multiplex PCR assay on genomic DNA amplified the CDR3 region of rearranged TCR beta genes. On the Illumina HiSeq System, the amplified TCR beta libraries were sequenced as 87-base-pair reads. The source study handled its data this way. A later analysis counted tens of millions of unique TCR beta chains across the 640 or so repertoires, and some 11 million of these chains were shared by at least two donors. Raw reads were error-corrected and collapsed into unique sequences by a nearest-neighbor algorithm in which closely related sequences were merged to remove PCR and sequencing errors. CDR3 sequences were aligned to IMGT reference sequences to assign V, D and J gene segments. For a sequence to be retained, at least a six-nucleotide match to both a V gene segment and a J gene segment was required. Rearrangements were classified as productive when the CDR3 lacked stop codons and remained in frame with V and J, and all other rearrangements were classified as non-productive. Following IMGT convention, CDR3 was defined as the stretch from the second conserved V-encoded cysteine to the conserved J-encoded phenylalanine. In an earlier analysis of approximately 500 of the donors, sequences lacking an unambiguous match to a single V gene segment were excluded. An earlier analysis of several hundred of the donors called V segments functional above 56.7% productive rearrangements and segregating when the between-donor standard deviation exceeded 5%. A statistical classification framework was built to diagnose cytomegalovirus status from the catalog of TCR beta chain sequences. A later analysis assigned V and J genes by comparing TCR nucleotide sequences with IMGT/GENE-DB human TR gene sequences. A later analysis assigned CDR3 sequences and most-parsimonious VDJ recombination scenarios with the TCRdist pipeline. A later analysis defined each TCR beta chain by its CDR3 amino acid sequence plus V-gene family, and excluded reads lacking a unique V-gene family. In a later analysis, 550 to 650 highly shared, low-generation-probability nucleotide sequences were removed to address suspected cross-contamination and a sequencing artifact. In a later analysis, a clonal expansion index was calculated for each public chain from normalized within-repertoire ranks of inferred template counts. Generation probabilities in a later analysis came from a VDJ recombination model fitted to out-of-frame rearrangements, and those results were checked against IGoR. Hypergeometric tests were used in a later analysis to score TCR-TCR, TCR-HLA and TCR-CMV co-occurrence, with a repertoire-size bias correction applied to the TCR pairs. In a later analysis, false discovery rates were estimated by permuting HLA or CMV assignments 20 times. In a later analysis, co-occurring TCRs were grouped using DBSCAN, with TCRdist sequence similarity added in when clustering inside HLA-allele-positive subsets. Co-occurrence clustering excluded repertoires with fewer than 30,000 or more than 120,000 public chains, plus five with anomalous nucleotide sharing. TCRdb stores this immuneACCESS table with in-frame sequences only. Part of the clones is absent; in the studies checked, under half of the shortfall reflects unresolved V genes, and no reason is known for the rest. D and trimming were read from the DNA, whereas the V and J calls and clone size are those reported in that table. The sample table shows 120,000 or so clones, and approximately 80% are seen once. The ten largest make up about 2% of the sample.

Germline trimming: 1 base from V, 5 bases from J; junction bases outside gene matches: 13. CDR1 and CDR2, looked up from the germline V gene, are LGHNT and FRNRAP. The CDR3 covers 18 residues, taking in both the cysteine and the phenylalanine. Kept here is only the CDR3 DNA, which spans 54 bases and is read in frame from base 1. Turning to this clone: It has no known antigen specificity. One base away there is no much larger clone; base qualities are not given.

Material: PBMCs. The sequence links TRBV12-5 to TRBJ2-1, and 8 junction bases match TRBD2. This receptor was obtained from a man younger than 35 in good health and CMV-seronegative. For the CDR3, the sequence is CASGLDLRGLVRDNEQFF. The nucleotide sequence is given as TGTGCTAGTGGTTTGGACCTCCGGGGACTAGTAAGGGACAATGAGCAGTTCTTC.